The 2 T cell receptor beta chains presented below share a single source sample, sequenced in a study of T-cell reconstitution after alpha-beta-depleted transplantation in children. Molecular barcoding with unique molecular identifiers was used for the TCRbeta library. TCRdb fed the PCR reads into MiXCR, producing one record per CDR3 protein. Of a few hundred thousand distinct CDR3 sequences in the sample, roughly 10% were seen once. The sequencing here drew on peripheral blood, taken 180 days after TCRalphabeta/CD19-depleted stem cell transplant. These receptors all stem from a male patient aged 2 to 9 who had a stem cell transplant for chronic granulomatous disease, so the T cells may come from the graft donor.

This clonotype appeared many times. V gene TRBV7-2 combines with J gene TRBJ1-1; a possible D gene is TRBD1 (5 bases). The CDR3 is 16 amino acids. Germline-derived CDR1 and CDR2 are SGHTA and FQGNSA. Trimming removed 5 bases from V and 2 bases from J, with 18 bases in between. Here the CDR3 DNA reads TGTGCCAGCAGCCAAAGACATGGGACGGGTAACACTGAAGCTTTCTTT. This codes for CASSQRHGTGNTEAFF.

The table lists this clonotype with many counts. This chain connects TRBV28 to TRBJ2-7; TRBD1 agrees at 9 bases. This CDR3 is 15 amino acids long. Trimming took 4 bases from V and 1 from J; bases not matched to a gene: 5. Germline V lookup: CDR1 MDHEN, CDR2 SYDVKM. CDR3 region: CASSYRDRVSYEQYF. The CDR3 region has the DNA TGTGCCAGCAGTTACCGGGACAGGGTATCCTACGAGCAGTACTTC.